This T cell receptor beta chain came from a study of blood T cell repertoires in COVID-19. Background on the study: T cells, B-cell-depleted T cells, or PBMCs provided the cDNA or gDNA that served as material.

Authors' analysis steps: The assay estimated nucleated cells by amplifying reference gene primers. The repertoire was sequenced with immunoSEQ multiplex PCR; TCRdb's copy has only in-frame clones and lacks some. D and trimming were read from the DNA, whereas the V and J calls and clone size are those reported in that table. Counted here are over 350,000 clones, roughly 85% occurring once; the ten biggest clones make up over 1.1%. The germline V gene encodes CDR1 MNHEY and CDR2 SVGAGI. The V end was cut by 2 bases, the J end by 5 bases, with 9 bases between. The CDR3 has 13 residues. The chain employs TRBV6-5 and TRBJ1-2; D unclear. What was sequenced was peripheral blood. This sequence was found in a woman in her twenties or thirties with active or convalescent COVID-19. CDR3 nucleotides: TGTGCCAGCAGTTACGGGAGTCAGTATGGCTACACCTTC. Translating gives CASSYGSQYGYTF.